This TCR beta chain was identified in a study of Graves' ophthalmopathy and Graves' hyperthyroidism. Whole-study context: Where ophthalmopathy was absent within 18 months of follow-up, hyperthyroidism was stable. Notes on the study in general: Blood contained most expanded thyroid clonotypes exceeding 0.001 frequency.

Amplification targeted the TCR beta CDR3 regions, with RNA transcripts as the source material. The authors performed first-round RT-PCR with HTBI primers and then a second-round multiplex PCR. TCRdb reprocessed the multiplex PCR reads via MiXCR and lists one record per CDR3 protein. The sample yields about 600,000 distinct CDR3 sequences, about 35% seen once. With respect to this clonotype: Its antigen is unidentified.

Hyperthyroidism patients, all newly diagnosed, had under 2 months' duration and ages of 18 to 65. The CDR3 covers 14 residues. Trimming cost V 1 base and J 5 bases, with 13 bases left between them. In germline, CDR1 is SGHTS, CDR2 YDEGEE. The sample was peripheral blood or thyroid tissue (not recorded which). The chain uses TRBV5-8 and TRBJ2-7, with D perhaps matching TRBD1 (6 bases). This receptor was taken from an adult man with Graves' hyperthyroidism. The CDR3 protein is CASSLQGQIHEQYF. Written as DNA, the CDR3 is TGTGCCAGCAGCTTGCAGGGGCAGATCCACGAGCAGTACTTC. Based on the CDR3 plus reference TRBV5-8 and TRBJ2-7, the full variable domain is EAGVTQSPTHLIKTRGQQATLRCSPISGHTSVYWYQQALGLGLQFLLWYDEGEERNRGNFPPRFSGRQFPNYSSELNVNALELEDSALYLCASSLQGQIHEQYFGPGTRLTVT.